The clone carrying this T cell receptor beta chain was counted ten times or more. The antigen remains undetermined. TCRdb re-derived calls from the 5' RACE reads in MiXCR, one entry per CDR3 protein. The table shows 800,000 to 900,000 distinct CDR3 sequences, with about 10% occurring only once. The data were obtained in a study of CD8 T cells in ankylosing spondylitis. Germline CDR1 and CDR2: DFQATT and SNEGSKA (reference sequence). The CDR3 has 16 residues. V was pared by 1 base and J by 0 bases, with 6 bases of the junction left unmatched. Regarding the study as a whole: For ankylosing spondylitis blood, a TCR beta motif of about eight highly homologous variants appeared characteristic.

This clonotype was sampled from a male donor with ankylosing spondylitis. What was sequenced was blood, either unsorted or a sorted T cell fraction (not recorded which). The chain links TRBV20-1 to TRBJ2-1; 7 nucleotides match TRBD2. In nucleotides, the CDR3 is TGCAGTGCTAGAGGTGCTAGCGGAGGCTCCTACAATGAGCAGTTCTTC. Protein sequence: CSARGASGGSYNEQFF.